This T cell receptor beta chain is drawn from a study of a mutant IDH1 vaccine in newly diagnosed glioma (dated by TCRdb to 2020 to 2022). Regarding the research as a whole: Patients received eight vaccinations in weeks 1, 3, 5, 7, 11, 15, 19 and 23, corresponding to visits V03 through V10. In the chemotherapy-containing groups, vaccination started alongside temozolomide cycles, whereas in patients who had radiotherapy alone it started 4-6 weeks after radiotherapy. Of the roughly 33 treated patients, approximately 62% were male and 37.5% were female, and the mean age was 40.4 years. Before enrollment, most patients had been given radiochemotherapy with temozolomide as standard therapy, while the rest had received either radiotherapy alone or temozolomide alone. Peripheral blood samples were drawn at six visits, namely V03 (baseline), V05, V07, V10, V12 and V13. For exploratory analyses, about 25 treated patients had longitudinal TCRB deep sequencing done wherever samples were available.

The receptor library was made with the immunoSEQ multiplex PCR assay. The hsTCRB Kit was used according to the manufacturer's protocol to amplify rearranged TCR beta chain sequences. Sequencing of TCRB libraries was carried out on an Illumina MiSeq. The authors processed their data as follows. The kit vendor's proprietary platform handled demultiplexing, trimming and gene mapping. TCRdb took this table from immuneACCESS and kept in-frame rearrangements with V and J called. Such tables lack part of the clones; where checked against another copy, unresolved V genes explain under half of the gap, and the rest is unexplained. V, J and clone size are those of that table, while D and trimming were read from the DNA. In this sample the table shows about 27,000 clones, more than 60% of which occur a single time. In total, the top ten clones hold 6% to 8% of the sample. Based on the germline V gene, the CDR1 and CDR2 sequences are MRHNA and SNTAGT. The CDR3, from cysteine to phenylalanine, totals 13 residues. Only the CDR3 part of the read is kept: 39 bases, read in frame from the first base. The junction shows trimming of 4 bases on V and 4 bases on J, plus 7 bases between the germline ends.

Points on this clone: Its antigen is still unknown. It has no much larger one-base neighbor in the sample; base qualities were not kept.

This specimen's time point label, interpreted: week 5, during vaccination. Each vaccine dose was 300 ug of a 20-mer mutant IDH1 peptide in Montanide, given subcutaneously with topical imiquimod. Donors had newly diagnosed WHO grade 3 or 4 IDH1-mutant astrocytomas with loss of nuclear ATRX. The samples were drawn from NOA16, a multicentre, single-arm, open-label phase I trial in Germany that tested a mutant IDH1 peptide vaccine in humans for the first time. The DNeasy Blood and Tissue Kit was used to extract genomic DNA from EDTA blood for TCRB sequencing. Results the study describes overall, beyond this receptor: No apparent relationship was observed between pseudoprogression and alterations in the top peripheral T cell clonotypes detected by TCRB sequencing. Immune responses induced by the vaccine were seen in roughly 95% of patients across multiple MHC alleles. The authors noted that analyses of patient blood samples could not be reproduced because of sample limitations. Selection of PBMC samples for TCRB deep sequencing was based on availability.

The receptor was isolated from a man aged 35 to 55 with glioma. Some clones in this sample may be carry-over from other donors' samples. The rearrangement joined TRBV6-4 to TRBJ2-2, with no confident D gene call. The sequencing used PBMCs, collected from a glioma patient whose treatment included an IDH1 peptide vaccine. The nucleotides are TGTGCCAGCAGTGTGGGTAGCACCGGGGAGCTGTTTTTT. It translates as CASSVGSTGELFF.